A selection of T cell receptor beta chains follows, all from one sample in a study of graft-versus-host responses after intestinal transplantation. No cognate antigen is known for these TCRs. Data came from immunoSEQ multiplex PCR; TCRdb stores just in-frame clones and leaves some out. The repertoire holds approximately 82,000 clones, around 92% seen once, with 0.09% to 0.1% in the top ten. This sample comprised unstimulated CD4+ T cells sorted from spleen or lymph node cells, obtained before intestinal transplant. Every receptor here comes from a human donor who received an intestinal transplant. Both conserved end residues are part of each CDR3. D genes are given only for firm matches. Rows give clone size only sometimes, using once, few, many, or a class for an expanded clone.

D gene	V gene	J gene	clone size	CDR3 length	CDR3 protein	CDR3 DNA
.	TRBV6-1	TRBJ2-1	.	15	CASSKNRQIYNEQFF	TGTGCCAGCAGTAAAAACAGACAGATTTACAATGAGCAGTTCTTC
TRBD1	TRBV14	TRBJ1-1	.	12	CASSHPQGETFF	TGTGCCAGCAGCCATCCCCAGGGGGAAACTTTCTTT
.	TRBV21-1	TRBJ2-5	.	20	CASSSTIGSGGSAGVETQYF	TGTGCCAGCAGCTCGACGATTGGAAGTGGGGGATCAGCGGGGGTAGAGACCCAGTACTTC
TRBD1	TRBV7-8	TRBJ2-7	.	16	CASSLVGGQGLGEQYF	TGTGCCAGCAGCTTAGTGGGGGGACAGGGATTGGGGGAGCAGTACTTC
TRBD2	TRBV30	TRBJ2-5	.	16	CAWSVLSGLVQETQYF	TGTGCCTGGAGTGTACTCTCAGGACTAGTTCAAGAGACCCAGTACTTC
TRBD2	TRBV9	TRBJ2-5	.	16	CASSASPQRGQETQYF	TGTGCCAGCAGCGCCTCCCCCCAGCGGGGGCAAGAGACCCAGTACTTC
TRBD1	TRBV12-5	TRBJ1-4	.	14	CASGGDRQYEKLFF	TGTGCTAGTGGTGGGGACAGACAATATGAAAAACTGTTTTTT
.	TRBV30	TRBJ2-2	.	14	CAWSGLRGTGELFF	TGTGCCTGGAGTGGCTTAAGGGGGACCGGGGAGCTGTTTTTT
.	TRBV6-5	TRBJ1-4	few	13	CASGRGGDEKLFF	TGTGCCAGCGGGAGGGGAGGGGATGAAAAACTGTTTTTT
.	TRBV27	TRBJ2-6	.	15	CASSTPHTGANVLTF	TGTGCCAGCAGTACACCCCACACTGGGGCCAACGTCCTGACTTTC
.	TRBV5-1	TRBJ1-2	few	13	CASSPGLNYGYTF	TGCGCCAGCAGCCCAGGGCTTAACTATGGCTACACCTTC
TRBD1	TRBV10-3	TRBJ1-1	few	15	CATESGGARNTEAFF	TGTGCCACGGAATCAGGGGGCGCACGGAACACTGAAGCTTTCTTT
.	TRBV20-1	TRBJ1-1	once	11	CSASYRDEAFF	TGCAGTGCCAGCTACAGGGATGAAGCTTTCTTT
TRBD1	TRBV19	TRBJ1-4	.	16	CASRSDRGATNEKLFF	TGTGCCAGTAGAAGCGACAGGGGCGCAACTAATGAAAAACTGTTTTTT
TRBD1	TRBV4-1	TRBJ1-2	.	14	CASSQDKGAIGYTF	TGCGCCAGCAGCCAAGATAAGGGGGCAATCGGCTACACCTTC
TRBD1	TRBV6-6	TRBJ2-7	.	14	CASSYVGQGYEQYF	TGTGCCAGCAGTTACGTAGGACAGGGCTACGAGCAGTACTTC
TRBD1	TRBV10-3	TRBJ2-7	.	13	CAISGGQTYEQYF	TGTGCCATCAGTGGGGGACAGACCTACGAGCAGTACTTC
.	TRBV7-8	TRBJ1-1	.	15	CASSPVSGLGTEAFF	TGTGCCAGCAGCCCAGTATCAGGGCTGGGTACTGAAGCTTTCTTT
TRBD1	TRBV5-1	TRBJ1-5	.	15	CASSPTGQMNQPQHF	TGCGCCAGCAGCCCGACAGGGCAAATGAATCAGCCCCAGCATTTT
.	TRBV7-2	TRBJ2-7	once	16	CASSRGKGSISYEQYF	TGTGCCAGCAGCCGAGGCAAGGGGTCGATCTCCTACGAGCAGTACTTC
.	TRBV5-4	TRBJ1-1	.	14	CASSLVEARTEAFF	TGTGCCAGCAGCTTGGTGGAGGCTAGAACTGAAGCTTTCTTT
.	TRBV9	TRBJ2-3	once	15	CASSVGLSQLDTQYF	TGTGCCAGCAGCGTGGGACTTTCGCAACTGGATACGCAGTATTTT
TRBD1	TRBV14	TRBJ2-7	.	18	CASSKRTGTDYIGHEQYF	TGTGCCAGCAGCAAGCGAACCGGGACAGATTATATAGGCCACGAGCAGTACTTC
TRBD1	TRBV30	TRBJ1-5	.	15	CAWSVRQGVGQPQHF	TGTGCCTGGAGTGTACGGCAGGGGGTCGGTCAGCCCCAGCATTTT
.	TRBV6-6	TRBJ2-5	.	15	CASSYSTAGQETQYF	TGTGCCAGCAGTTACTCGACGGCAGGGCAAGAGACCCAGTACTTC
.	TRBV7-9	TRBJ2-7	.	14	CASSLVGHLGEQYF	TGTGCCAGCAGCTTAGTGGGCCACTTGGGCGAGCAGTACTTC
TRBD1	TRBV7-9	TRBJ1-2	once	13	CASSPRTGEDYTF	TGTGCCAGCAGCCCCAGGACAGGGGAGGACTACACCTTC
.	TRBV15	TRBJ2-2	.	18	CATSNRHKGGGHTGELFF	TGTGCCACCAGCAATCGTCACAAGGGGGGGGGCCATACCGGGGAGCTGTTTTTT
.	TRBV10-3	TRBJ1-3	.	15	CAIGQVQVPGNTIYF	TGTGCCATCGGTCAGGTACAGGTTCCTGGAAACACCATATATTTT
TRBD2	TRBV9	TRBJ2-1	.	16	CASSVSAGSSYNEQFF	TGTGCCAGCAGCGTATCAGCGGGGAGCTCCTACAATGAGCAGTTCTTC
.	TRBV9	TRBJ2-5	.	17	CASSPSTPGVGVETQYF	TGTGCCAGCAGCCCCAGCACCCCTGGAGTCGGGGTGGAGACCCAGTACTTC
TRBD2	TRBV30	TRBJ2-1	.	16	CAWSPRLAGGLHEQFF	TGTGCCTGGAGTCCCCGACTAGCGGGGGGATTGCATGAGCAGTTCTTC
.	TRBV4-1	TRBJ1-1	.	14	CASSPSWGFAEAFF	TGCGCCAGCAGCCCTAGCTGGGGTTTCGCTGAAGCTTTCTTT